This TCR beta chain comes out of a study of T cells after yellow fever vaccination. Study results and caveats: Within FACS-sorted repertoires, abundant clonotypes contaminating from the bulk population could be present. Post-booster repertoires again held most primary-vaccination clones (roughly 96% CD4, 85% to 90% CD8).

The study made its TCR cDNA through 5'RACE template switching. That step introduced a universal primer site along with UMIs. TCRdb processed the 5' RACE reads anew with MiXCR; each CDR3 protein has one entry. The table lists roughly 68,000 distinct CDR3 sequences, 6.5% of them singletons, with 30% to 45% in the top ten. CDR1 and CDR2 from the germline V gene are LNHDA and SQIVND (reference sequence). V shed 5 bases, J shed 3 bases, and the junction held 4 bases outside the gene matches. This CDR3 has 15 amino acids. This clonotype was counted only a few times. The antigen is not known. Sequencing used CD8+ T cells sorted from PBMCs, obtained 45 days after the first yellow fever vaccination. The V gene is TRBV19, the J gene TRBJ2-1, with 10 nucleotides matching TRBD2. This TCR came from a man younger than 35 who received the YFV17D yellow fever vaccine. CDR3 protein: CASSLSGGDYNEQFF. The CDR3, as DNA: TGTGCCAGTAGTTTGAGCGGGGGGGACTACAATGAGCAGTTCTTC.